Listed below are T cell receptor beta chains from one sample, sequenced in a study of T cells after posttransplantation cyclophosphamide. Sequencing was performed with immunoSEQ multiplex PCR; in TCRdb, only in-frame clones are kept and a portion is missing. The profile covers some 43,000 clones, none occurring a single time. Material for sequencing was PBMCs. These receptors all come from a man aged 35-49 years in good health, CMV-negative, and a related stem cell transplant donor. The CDR3 runs from the conserved cysteine through the conserved F or W. Each record gives: clone size, V gene, D gene, J gene, CDR3 protein, CDR3 DNA. The D gene is left open where the match is weak. Some rows have no size entry. The others give once, few or many, or a class for an expanded clone.

clone size: .
V gene: TRBV29-1
D gene: TRBD2
J gene: TRBJ2-7
CDR3 protein: CSASPSGSYEQYF
CDR3 DNA: TGCAGCGCTTCACCTAGCGGTTCCTACGAGCAGTACTTC

clone size: many
V gene: TRBV7-2
D gene: .
J gene: TRBJ1-1
CDR3 protein: CASSPPPGQGAGAFF
CDR3 DNA: TGTGCCAGCAGCCCCCCTCCGGGACAAGGGGCCGGAGCTTTCTTT

clone size: many
V gene: TRBV5-4
D gene: .
J gene: TRBJ2-7
CDR3 protein: CASSLGSGQLSYEQYF
CDR3 DNA: TGTGCCAGCAGCTTGGGGAGCGGACAGCTCTCCTACGAGCAGTACTTC

clone size: many
V gene: TRBV7-9
D gene: TRBD1
J gene: TRBJ2-3
CDR3 protein: CASSLHRTGGTDTQYF
CDR3 DNA: TGTGCCAGCAGCCTCCACCGGACAGGGGGCACAGATACGCAGTATTTT

clone size: many
V gene: TRBV27
D gene: TRBD1
J gene: TRBJ2-7
CDR3 protein: CASSSDREKSYEQYF
CDR3 DNA: TGTGCCAGCAGCTCTGACAGGGAAAAAAGCTACGAGCAGTACTTC

clone size: many
V gene: TRBV27
D gene: .
J gene: TRBJ2-1
CDR3 protein: CASSSRTKWGEQFF
CDR3 DNA: TGTGCCAGCAGTTCCCGGACTAAATGGGGTGAGCAGTTCTTC

clone size: many
V gene: TRBV9
D gene: TRBD2
J gene: TRBJ2-7
CDR3 protein: CASSPRGTSGTYEQYF
CDR3 DNA: TGTGCCAGCAGCCCCCGGGGGACTAGCGGGACCTACGAGCAGTACTTC

clone size: many
V gene: TRBV30
D gene: .
J gene: TRBJ2-2
CDR3 protein: CAWTLAPTGELFF
CDR3 DNA: TGTGCCTGGACCCTGGCCCCCACCGGGGAGCTGTTTTTT

clone size: many
V gene: TRBV14
D gene: TRBD1
J gene: TRBJ2-6
CDR3 protein: CASSQITGGGSGANVLTF
CDR3 DNA: TGTGCCAGCAGCCAAATAACAGGGGGTGGGTCTGGGGCCAACGTCCTGACTTTC

clone size: many
V gene: TRBV13
D gene: .
J gene: TRBJ2-1
CDR3 protein: CASSFEEARNEQFF
CDR3 DNA: TGTGCCAGCAGCTTTGAGGAAGCTAGGAATGAGCAGTTCTTC

clone size: many
V gene: TRBV19
D gene: .
J gene: TRBJ1-2
CDR3 protein: CASSIQSLGYTF
CDR3 DNA: TGTGCCAGTAGTATCCAGTCCCTTGGCTACACCTTC

clone size: many
V gene: TRBV27
D gene: .
J gene: TRBJ1-1
CDR3 protein: CASRSVREAFF
CDR3 DNA: TGTGCCAGCAGGTCGGTCCGGGAAGCTTTCTTT

clone size: many
V gene: TRBV5-1
D gene: TRBD1
J gene: TRBJ2-4
CDR3 protein: CASSSPGQGATQNIQYF
CDR3 DNA: TGCGCCAGCAGCTCGCCGGGACAGGGGGCGACCCAAAACATTCAGTACTTC

clone size: .
V gene: TRBV5-8
D gene: TRBD2
J gene: TRBJ2-1
CDR3 protein: CASRPLGGSSYNEQFF
CDR3 DNA: TGTGCCAGCCGCCCGTTAGGCGGGAGCTCCTACAATGAGCAGTTCTTC

clone size: many
V gene: TRBV19
D gene: .
J gene: TRBJ2-2
CDR3 protein: CASIPFSGIMTGELFF
CDR3 DNA: TGTGCCAGTATCCCATTTTCCGGGATCATGACCGGGGAGCTGTTTTTT

clone size: many
V gene: TRBV6-1
D gene: .
J gene: TRBJ1-1
CDR3 protein: CASSEQGMDTEAFF
CDR3 DNA: TGTGCCAGCAGTGAACAGGGAATGGATACTGAAGCTTTCTTT

clone size: many
V gene: TRBV6-6
D gene: TRBD1
J gene: TRBJ1-1
CDR3 protein: CASSRGQGRRGTEAFF
CDR3 DNA: TGTGCCAGCAGCCGCGGACAGGGGAGACGGGGCACTGAAGCTTTCTTT

clone size: many
V gene: TRBV2
D gene: TRBD1
J gene: TRBJ2-2
CDR3 protein: CASSERGRTGELFF
CDR3 DNA: TGTGCCAGCAGTGAAAGGGGGCGGACCGGGGAGCTGTTTTTT

clone size: many
V gene: TRBV7-3
D gene: TRBD1
J gene: TRBJ2-1
CDR3 protein: CASSPRQGSYYNEQFF
CDR3 DNA: TGTGCCAGCAGCCCCAGACAGGGGTCATACTACAATGAGCAGTTCTTC

clone size: many
V gene: TRBV7-9
D gene: TRBD2
J gene: TRBJ2-2
CDR3 protein: CASSLVVAGGTGELFF
CDR3 DNA: TGTGCCAGCAGCTTGGTTGTAGCGGGAGGAACCGGGGAGCTGTTTTTT

clone size: many
V gene: TRBV28
D gene: TRBD1
J gene: TRBJ2-7
CDR3 protein: CASKETGTYEQYF
CDR3 DNA: TGTGCCAGCAAGGAGACAGGGACCTACGAGCAGTACTTC

clone size: few
V gene: TRBV7-6
D gene: TRBD2
J gene: TRBJ2-5
CDR3 protein: CASSARDYSEQYF
CDR3 DNA: TGTGCCAGCAGCGCTAGGGACTATTCGGAGCAGTACTTC

clone size: many
V gene: TRBV27
D gene: .
J gene: TRBJ1-4
CDR3 protein: CASRGRTRRGLFF
CDR3 DNA: TGTGCCAGCAGGGGGAGGACCCGGCGGGGACTGTTTTTT

clone size: many
V gene: TRBV29-1
D gene: .
J gene: TRBJ1-1
CDR3 protein: CSATDRMNTEAFF
CDR3 DNA: TGCAGCGCCACGGACAGAATGAACACTGAAGCTTTCTTT

clone size: many
V gene: TRBV28
D gene: .
J gene: TRBJ1-4
CDR3 protein: CASSSTPTIDEKLFF
CDR3 DNA: TGTGCCAGCAGTTCCACGCCCACGATAGATGAAAAACTGTTTTTT

clone size: many
V gene: TRBV19
D gene: TRBD2
J gene: TRBJ2-4
CDR3 protein: CASSIDPAGWDIQYF
CDR3 DNA: TGTGCCAGTAGTATAGATCCAGCGGGGTGGGACATTCAGTACTTC

clone size: many
V gene: TRBV4-1
D gene: .
J gene: TRBJ1-1
CDR3 protein: CASSQSSGSNTEAFF
CDR3 DNA: TGCGCCAGCAGCCAAAGTTCGGGGTCGAACACTGAAGCTTTCTTT

clone size: many
V gene: TRBV5-6
D gene: .
J gene: TRBJ1-3
CDR3 protein: CASSFSSFGNTIYF
CDR3 DNA: TGTGCCAGCAGCTTTTCCTCTTTCGGAAACACCATATATTTT

clone size: many
V gene: TRBV7-9
D gene: TRBD1
J gene: TRBJ2-3
CDR3 protein: CASSQGIGTDFSDTQYF
CDR3 DNA: TGTGCCAGCAGTCAAGGGATTGGGACAGATTTCTCAGATACGCAGTATTTT

clone size: many
V gene: TRBV27
D gene: .
J gene: TRBJ2-3
CDR3 protein: CASICGINTDTQYF
CDR3 DNA: TGTGCCAGCATTTGCGGTATTAACACAGATACGCAGTATTTT

clone size: many
V gene: TRBV6-5
D gene: TRBD2
J gene: TRBJ2-1
CDR3 protein: CASSPSGRWRNEQFF
CDR3 DNA: TGTGCCAGCAGCCCTAGCGGGAGATGGAGAAATGAGCAGTTCTTC

clone size: many
V gene: TRBV7-7
D gene: .
J gene: TRBJ2-1
CDR3 protein: CASSLTGGTEEQFF
CDR3 DNA: TGTGCCAGCAGCCTCACGGGCGGGACGGAGGAGCAGTTCTTC

clone size: .
V gene: TRBV12-5
D gene: TRBD1
J gene: TRBJ2-5
CDR3 protein: CASGLAAEGISGGSNAGYETRYF
CDR3 DNA: TGTGCTAGTGGTTTGGCCGCAGAGGGGATTTCAGGGGGCAGTAACGCGGGATATGAGACCCGGTACTTC

clone size: many
V gene: TRBV28
D gene: .
J gene: TRBJ1-2
CDR3 protein: CATEDSPYGYTF
CDR3 DNA: TGTGCCACCGAGGACAGCCCATATGGCTACACCTTC

clone size: many
V gene: TRBV5-1
D gene: .
J gene: TRBJ2-2
CDR3 protein: CASSLMNLNTGELFF
CDR3 DNA: TGCGCCAGCAGCCTAATGAACTTAAACACCGGGGAGCTGTTTTTT

clone size: many
V gene: TRBV5-1
D gene: TRBD1
J gene: TRBJ2-1
CDR3 protein: CASSPPGQGDEQFF
CDR3 DNA: TGCGCCAGCAGCCCACCGGGACAGGGGGATGAGCAGTTCTTC

clone size: many
V gene: TRBV27
D gene: .
J gene: TRBJ2-7
CDR3 protein: CASSLGLRDYEQYF
CDR3 DNA: TGTGCCAGCAGTTTAGGACTGCGTGACTACGAGCAGTACTTC

clone size: .
V gene: TRBV29-1
D gene: TRBD2
J gene: TRBJ2-2
CDR3 protein: CSVAPNEGIAGAPGELFF
CDR3 DNA: TGCAGCGTTGCTCCCAACGAGGGGATAGCGGGAGCCCCCGGGGAGCTGTTTTTT

clone size: many
V gene: TRBV4-1
D gene: TRBD2
J gene: TRBJ2-1
CDR3 protein: CASSQGSQSGGLLGQFF
CDR3 DNA: TGCGCCAGCAGCCAAGGCTCACAGTCGGGGGGATTATTGGGGCAGTTCTTC

clone size: many
V gene: TRBV7-8
D gene: .
J gene: TRBJ2-2
CDR3 protein: CASSSGGTGELFF
CDR3 DNA: TGTGCCAGCAGCTCTGGGGGGACCGGGGAGCTGTTTTTT

clone size: many
V gene: TRBV11-2
D gene: .
J gene: TRBJ2-7
CDR3 protein: CASSLGQSYEQYF
CDR3 DNA: TGTGCCAGCAGCTTAGGACAGTCCTACGAGCAGTACTTC

clone size: many
V gene: TRBV7-9
D gene: TRBD1
J gene: TRBJ2-7
CDR3 protein: CASSRGTAPSYEQYF
CDR3 DNA: TGTGCCAGCAGCCGAGGGACAGCCCCGTCCTACGAGCAGTACTTC

clone size: many
V gene: TRBV7-9
D gene: TRBD2
J gene: TRBJ2-2
CDR3 protein: CASRLLLAGGLNTGELFF
CDR3 DNA: TGTGCCAGCCGCCTACTGTTGGCGGGAGGGCTTAACACCGGGGAGCTGTTTTTT

clone size: many
V gene: TRBV5-1
D gene: TRBD2
J gene: TRBJ2-1
CDR3 protein: CASSLREDEQFF
CDR3 DNA: TGCGCCAGCAGCCTTCGGGAGGATGAGCAGTTCTTC

clone size: many
V gene: TRBV6-6
D gene: TRBD2
J gene: TRBJ2-7
CDR3 protein: CASSYGGEGTYEQYF
CDR3 DNA: TGTGCCAGCAGTTACGGGGGGGAGGGCACCTACGAGCAGTACTTC

clone size: many
V gene: TRBV28
D gene: .
J gene: TRBJ2-7
CDR3 protein: CASSSTHEQYF
CDR3 DNA: TGTGCCAGCAGTTCAACACACGAGCAGTACTTC

clone size: many
V gene: TRBV21-1
D gene: .
J gene: TRBJ1-4
CDR3 protein: CASSKTLVQGEKLFF
CDR3 DNA: TGTGCCAGCAGCAAAACGTTAGTTCAGGGCGAAAAACTGTTTTTT

clone size: many
V gene: TRBV28
D gene: .
J gene: TRBJ2-7
CDR3 protein: CASGNRLDEQYF
CDR3 DNA: TGTGCCAGCGGGAACAGGTTGGACGAGCAGTACTTC

clone size: few
V gene: TRBV6-5
D gene: TRBD1
J gene: TRBJ1-5
CDR3 protein: CASSDRGSRNQPQHF
CDR3 DNA: TGTGCCAGCAGCGACAGGGGGTCGAGGAATCAGCCCCAGCATTTT

clone size: many
V gene: TRBV5-6
D gene: TRBD2
J gene: TRBJ2-5
CDR3 protein: CASSANRDYSSQYF
CDR3 DNA: TGTGCCAGCAGCGCAAACCGGGACTATTCTTCCCAGTACTTC

clone size: many
V gene: TRBV15
D gene: .
J gene: TRBJ2-3
CDR3 protein: CATGSFYQDTQYF
CDR3 DNA: TGTGCCACCGGGAGCTTTTACCAGGATACGCAGTATTTT

clone size: many
V gene: TRBV7-8
D gene: TRBD2
J gene: TRBJ2-7
CDR3 protein: CASSLGPRGAGDNEQYF
CDR3 DNA: TGTGCCAGCAGCTTAGGTCCTCGAGGAGCGGGAGACAACGAGCAGTACTTC

clone size: many
V gene: TRBV5-1
D gene: TRBD2
J gene: TRBJ2-1
CDR3 protein: CASRSSGSSYNEQFF
CDR3 DNA: TGCGCCAGCCGGTCTAGCGGTAGCTCCTACAATGAGCAGTTCTTC

clone size: many
V gene: TRBV11-3
D gene: .
J gene: TRBJ2-7
CDR3 protein: CASSFAGDEQYF
CDR3 DNA: TGTGCCAGCAGCTTCGCAGGGGATGAGCAGTACTTC

clone size: many
V gene: TRBV6-6
D gene: .
J gene: TRBJ2-7
CDR3 protein: CASRYAPGNSHEQYF
CDR3 DNA: TGTGCCAGCAGATACGCCCCGGGGAATAGCCACGAGCAGTACTTC

clone size: many
V gene: TRBV27
D gene: .
J gene: TRBJ2-1
CDR3 protein: CASRSGTLYNEQFF
CDR3 DNA: TGTGCCAGCAGGTCCGGGACACTTTACAATGAGCAGTTCTTC